This TCR beta chain is drawn from a study of blood T cells in healthy people across ages. The CDR3 is 13 amino acids. V shed 3 bases, J shed 13 bases, and the junction held 11 bases outside the gene matches. CDR1 is DFQATT, CDR2 SNEGSKA, per germline (reference sequence). It was with a sample-barcoded 5' primer and a J-beta primer mix that a second PCR of roughly 7 to 12 cycles was run. Each cDNA molecule received a tag from a template-switch adaptor that had 12 random nucleotides. TCRdb passed the 5' RACE reads through MiXCR, listing each CDR3 protein once. Among more than 650,000 distinct CDR3 sequences listed, around half were seen once. This clonotype was detected a few times. Its antigen is not known. Study-wide findings and caveats: Unsorted PBMCs prevented conclusive naive versus antigen-experienced comparison.

Ten milliliters of peripheral blood were drawn from each donor. Sequencing was done on a sample of blood. The receptor's source is a man older than 75 in good health. The V gene is TRBV20-1, the J gene TRBJ2-1, with 8 positions matching TRBD2. CDR3: CSARAAGVETQFF. In DNA form, the CDR3 reads TGCAGTGCTAGGGCAGCGGGAGTGGAGACCCAGTTCTTC.